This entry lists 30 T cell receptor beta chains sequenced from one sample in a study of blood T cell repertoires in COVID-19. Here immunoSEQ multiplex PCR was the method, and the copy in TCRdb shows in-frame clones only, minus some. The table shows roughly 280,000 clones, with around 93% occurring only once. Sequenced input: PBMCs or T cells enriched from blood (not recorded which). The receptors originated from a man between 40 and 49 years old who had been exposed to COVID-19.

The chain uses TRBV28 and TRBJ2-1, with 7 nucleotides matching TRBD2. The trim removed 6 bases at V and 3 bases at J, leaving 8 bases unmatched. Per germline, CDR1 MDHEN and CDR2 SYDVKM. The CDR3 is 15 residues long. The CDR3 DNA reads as TGTGCCAGCAGCCCCTTGGGGGGGGGCTACAATGAGCAGTTCTTC. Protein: CASSPLGGGYNEQFF.

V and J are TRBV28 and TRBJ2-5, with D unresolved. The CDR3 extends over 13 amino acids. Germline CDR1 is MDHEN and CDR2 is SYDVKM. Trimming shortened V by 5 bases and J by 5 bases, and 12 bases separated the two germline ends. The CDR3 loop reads CASSSPSTETQYF. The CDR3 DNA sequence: TGTGCCAGCAGTAGCCCTTCCACGGAGACCCAGTACTTC.

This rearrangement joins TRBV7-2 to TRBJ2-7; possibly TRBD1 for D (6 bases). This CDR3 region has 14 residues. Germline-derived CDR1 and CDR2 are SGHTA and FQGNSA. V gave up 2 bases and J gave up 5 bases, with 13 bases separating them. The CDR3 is CASSLTTGTHEQYF. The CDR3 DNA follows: TGTGCCAGCAGCTTAACAACAGGGACCCACGAGCAGTACTTC.

The DNA for the CDR3 is TGCGCCAGCAGCCCCAGCGGACTCCTCTACAATGAGCAGTTCTTC. The encoded protein is CASSPSGLLYNEQFF. The rearrangement joins TRBV5-1 to TRBJ2-1; tentatively, D is TRBD2 (5 bases). The V gene lost 4 bases and the J gene lost 3 bases, with 14 bases spanning the gap. This CDR3 region has 15 residues. Germline values: CDR1 SGHRS, CDR2 YFSETQ. Supplemented by reference TRBV5-1 and TRBJ2-1, the full variable domain reads KAGVTQTPRYLIKTRGQQVTLSCSPISGHRSVSWYQQTPGQGLQFLFEYFSETQRNKGNFPGRFSGRQFSNSRSEMNVSTLELGDSALYLCASSPSGLLYNEQFFGPGTRLTVL.

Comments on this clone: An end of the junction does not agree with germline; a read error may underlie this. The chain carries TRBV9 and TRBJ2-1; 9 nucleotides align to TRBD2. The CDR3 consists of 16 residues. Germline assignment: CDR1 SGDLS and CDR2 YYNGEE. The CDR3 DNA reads TGTGCCAGCAGCGACCTAGCGGGACAATCCTACAACGAGCAGTTCTTC. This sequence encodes CASSDLAGQSYNEQFF.

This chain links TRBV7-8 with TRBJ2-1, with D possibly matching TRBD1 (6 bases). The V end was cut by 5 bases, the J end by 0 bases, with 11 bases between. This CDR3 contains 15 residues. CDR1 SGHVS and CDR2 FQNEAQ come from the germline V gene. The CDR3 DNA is TGTGCCAGCAGCCCCAGGGGAAGCTCCTACAATGAGCAGTTCTTC. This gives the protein CASSPRGSSYNEQFF. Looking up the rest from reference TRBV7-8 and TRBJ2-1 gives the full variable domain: GAGVSQSPRYKVAKRGQDVALRCDPISGHVSLFWYQQALGQGPEFLTYFQNEAQLDKSGLPSDRFFAERPEGSVSTLKIQRTQQEDSAVYLCASSPRGSSYNEQFFGPGTRLTVL.

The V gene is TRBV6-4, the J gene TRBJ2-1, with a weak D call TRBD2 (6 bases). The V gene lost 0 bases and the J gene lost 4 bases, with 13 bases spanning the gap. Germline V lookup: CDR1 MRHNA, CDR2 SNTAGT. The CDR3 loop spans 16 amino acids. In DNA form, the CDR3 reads TGTGCCAGCAGTGACTCAATGACTAGGGTTTACAATGAGCAGTTCTTC. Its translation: CASSDSMTRVYNEQFF.

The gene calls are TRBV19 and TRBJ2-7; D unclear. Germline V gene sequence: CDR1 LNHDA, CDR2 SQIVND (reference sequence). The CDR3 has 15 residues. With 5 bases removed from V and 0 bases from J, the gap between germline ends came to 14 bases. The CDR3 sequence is CASSFGAFSSYEQYF. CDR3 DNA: TGTGCCAGTAGTTTTGGAGCATTTAGCTCCTACGAGCAGTACTTC. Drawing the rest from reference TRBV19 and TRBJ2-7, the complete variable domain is DGGITQSPKYLFRKEGQNVTLSCEQNLNHDAMYWYRQDPGQGLRLIYYSQIVNDFQKGDIAEGYSVSREKKESFPLTVTSAQKNPTAFYLCASSFGAFSSYEQYFGPGTRLTVT.

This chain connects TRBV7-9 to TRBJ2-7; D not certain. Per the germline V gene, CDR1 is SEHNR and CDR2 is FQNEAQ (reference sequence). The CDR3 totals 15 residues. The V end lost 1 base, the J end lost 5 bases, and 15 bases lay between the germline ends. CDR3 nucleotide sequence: TGTGCCAGCAGCTTAGATCGGCCCAGCCGGGACGAGCAGTACTTC. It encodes CASSLDRPSRDEQYF.

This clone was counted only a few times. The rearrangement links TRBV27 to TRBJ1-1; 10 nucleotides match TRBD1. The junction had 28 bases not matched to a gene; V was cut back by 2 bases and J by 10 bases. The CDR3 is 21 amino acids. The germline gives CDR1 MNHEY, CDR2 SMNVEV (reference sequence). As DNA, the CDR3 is TGTGCCAGCAGTTTAACTCCCGGGACAGGGGTCCGGCGAGAGTTCAACACGGGAGCTTTCTTT. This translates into CASSLTPGTGVRREFNTGAFF.

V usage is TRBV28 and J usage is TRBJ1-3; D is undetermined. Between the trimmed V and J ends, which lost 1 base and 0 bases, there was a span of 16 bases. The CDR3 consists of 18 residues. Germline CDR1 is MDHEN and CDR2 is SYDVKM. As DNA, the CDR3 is TGTGCCAGCAGTTTATCCCCCGTCCGAACTAGCTCTGGAAACACCATATATTTT. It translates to CASSLSPVRTSSGNTIYF.

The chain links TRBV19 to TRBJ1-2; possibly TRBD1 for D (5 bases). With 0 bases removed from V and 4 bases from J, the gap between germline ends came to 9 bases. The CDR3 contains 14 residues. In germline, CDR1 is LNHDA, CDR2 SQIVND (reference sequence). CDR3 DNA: TGTGCCAGTAGTATAGATCGACAGAGCTATGGCTACACCTTC. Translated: CASSIDRQSYGYTF.

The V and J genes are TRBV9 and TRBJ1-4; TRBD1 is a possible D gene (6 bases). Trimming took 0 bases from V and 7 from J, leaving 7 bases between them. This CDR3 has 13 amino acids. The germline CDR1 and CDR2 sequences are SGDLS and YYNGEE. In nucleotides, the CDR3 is TGTGCCAGCAGCGTAGGGACAGCTGAAAAACTGTTTTTT. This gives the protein CASSVGTAEKLFF.

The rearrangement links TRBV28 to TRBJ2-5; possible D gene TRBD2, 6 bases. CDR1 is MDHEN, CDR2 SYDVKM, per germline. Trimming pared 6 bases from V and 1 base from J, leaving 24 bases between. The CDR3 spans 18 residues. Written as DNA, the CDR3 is TGTGCCAGCAGCAATCTGGGGGGATGGGGACGCGGCCAAGAGACCCAGTACTTC. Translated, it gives CASSNLGGWGRGQETQYF.

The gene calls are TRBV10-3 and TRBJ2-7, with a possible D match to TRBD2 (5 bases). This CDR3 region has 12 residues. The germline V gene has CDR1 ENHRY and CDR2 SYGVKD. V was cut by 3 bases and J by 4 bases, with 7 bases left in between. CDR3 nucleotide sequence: TGTGCCATCAGTGACGGGGATTACGAGCAGTACTTC. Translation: CAISDGDYEQYF.

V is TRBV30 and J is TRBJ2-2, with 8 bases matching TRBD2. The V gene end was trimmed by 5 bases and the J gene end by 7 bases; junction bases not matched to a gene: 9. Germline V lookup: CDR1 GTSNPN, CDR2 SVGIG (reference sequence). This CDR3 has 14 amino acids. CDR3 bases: TGTGCCTGGGGAGCGGGAGCAGTATTCGGGGAGCTGTTTTTT. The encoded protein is CAWGAGAVFGELFF.

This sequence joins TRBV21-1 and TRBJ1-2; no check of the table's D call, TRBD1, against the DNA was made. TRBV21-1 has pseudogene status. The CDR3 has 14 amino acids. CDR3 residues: CASSKTWTGHGYTF. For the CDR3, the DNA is TGTGCCAGCAGCAAAACCTGGACAGGACATGGCTACACCTTC.

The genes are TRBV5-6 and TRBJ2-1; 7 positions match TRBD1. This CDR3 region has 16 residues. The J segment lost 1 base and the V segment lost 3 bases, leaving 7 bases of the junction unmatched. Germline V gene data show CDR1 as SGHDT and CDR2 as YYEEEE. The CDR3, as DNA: TGTGCCAGCAGCTCCATCGACAGGGTGTCCTACAATGAGCAGTTCTTC. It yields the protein CASSSIDRVSYNEQFF.

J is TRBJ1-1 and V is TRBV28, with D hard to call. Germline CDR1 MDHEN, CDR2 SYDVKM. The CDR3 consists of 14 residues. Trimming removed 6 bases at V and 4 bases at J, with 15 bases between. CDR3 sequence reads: CASRGSGVGTEAFF. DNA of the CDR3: TGTGCCAGCAGAGGATCAGGTGTAGGCACTGAAGCTTTCTTT.

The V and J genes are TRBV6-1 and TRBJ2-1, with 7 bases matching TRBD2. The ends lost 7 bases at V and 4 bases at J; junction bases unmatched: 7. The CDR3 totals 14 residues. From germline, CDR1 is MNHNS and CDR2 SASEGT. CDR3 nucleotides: TGTGCCAGCAAATGGCAGCGGGATTACAATGAGCAGTTCTTC. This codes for CASKWQRDYNEQFF.

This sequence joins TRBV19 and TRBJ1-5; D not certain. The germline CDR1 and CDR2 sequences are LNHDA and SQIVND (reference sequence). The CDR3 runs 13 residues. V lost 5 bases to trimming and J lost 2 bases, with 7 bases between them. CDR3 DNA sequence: TGTGCCAGTAGTGACACCGGCAATCAGCCCCAGCATTTT. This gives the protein CASSDTGNQPQHF.

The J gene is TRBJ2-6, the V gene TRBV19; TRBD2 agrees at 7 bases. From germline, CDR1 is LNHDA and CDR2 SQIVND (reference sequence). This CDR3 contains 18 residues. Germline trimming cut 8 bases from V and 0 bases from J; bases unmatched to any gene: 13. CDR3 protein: CASVNRPSGISGANVLTF. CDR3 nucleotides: TGTGCCAGTGTGAATCGTCCTAGCGGAATCTCTGGGGCCAACGTCCTGACTTTC.

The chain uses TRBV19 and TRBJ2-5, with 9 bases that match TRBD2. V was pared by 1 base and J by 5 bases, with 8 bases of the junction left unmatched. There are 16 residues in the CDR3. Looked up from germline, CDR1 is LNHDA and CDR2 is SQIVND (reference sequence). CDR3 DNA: TGTGCCAGTAGTATAGGGCGGGAGGGCCTGTATGAGACCCAGTACTTC. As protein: CASSIGREGLYETQYF.

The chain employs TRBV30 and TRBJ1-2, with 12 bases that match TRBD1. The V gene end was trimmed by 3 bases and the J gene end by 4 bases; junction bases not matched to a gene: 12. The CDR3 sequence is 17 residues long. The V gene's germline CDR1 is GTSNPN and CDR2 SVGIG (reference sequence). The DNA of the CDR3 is TGTGCCTGGAGGAAAATGGGGACAGGGGGCGCCAGCTATGGCTACACCTTC. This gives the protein CAWRKMGTGGASYGYTF.

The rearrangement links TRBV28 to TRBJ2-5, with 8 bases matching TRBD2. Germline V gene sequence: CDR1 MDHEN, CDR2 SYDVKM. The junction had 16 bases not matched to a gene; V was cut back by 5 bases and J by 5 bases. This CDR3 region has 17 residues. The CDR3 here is CASSLHGRDGEQETQYF. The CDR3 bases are TGTGCCAGCAGTCTCCACGGGAGGGACGGCGAACAGGAGACCCAGTACTTC.

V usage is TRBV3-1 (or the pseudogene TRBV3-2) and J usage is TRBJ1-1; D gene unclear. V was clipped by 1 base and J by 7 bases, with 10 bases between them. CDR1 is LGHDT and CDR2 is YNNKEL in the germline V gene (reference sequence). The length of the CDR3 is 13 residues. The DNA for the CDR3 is TGTGCCAGCAGCCAAGTCGGGGTGATTGAAGCTTTCTTT. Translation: CASSQVGVIEAFF.

The CDR3 DNA sequence: TGTGCCACCAGTGACCGGGGACTAGCGGGAGGGTTACATGAGCAGTTCTTC. Protein: CATSDRGLAGGLHEQFF. The chain recombines TRBV24-1 with TRBJ2-1; 16 bases match TRBD2. The CDR3 extends over 17 amino acids. The germline CDR1 and CDR2 sequences are KGHDR and SFDVKD. The V and J ends lost 4 bases and 8 bases, in that order; junction bases with no gene match: 7.

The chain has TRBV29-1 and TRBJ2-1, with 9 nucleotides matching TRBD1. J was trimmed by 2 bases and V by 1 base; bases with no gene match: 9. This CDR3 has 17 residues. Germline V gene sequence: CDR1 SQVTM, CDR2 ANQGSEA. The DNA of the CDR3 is TGCAGCGTTGAAGGTACGCGGACAGGGGTCACCTACAATGAGCAGTTCTTC. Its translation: CSVEGTRTGVTYNEQFF.

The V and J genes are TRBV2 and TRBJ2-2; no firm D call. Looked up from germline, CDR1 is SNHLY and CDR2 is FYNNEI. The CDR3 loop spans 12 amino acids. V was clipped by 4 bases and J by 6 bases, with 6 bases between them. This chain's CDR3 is CASSGEPGELFF. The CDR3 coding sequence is TGTGCCAGCAGTGGAGAACCCGGGGAGCTGTTTTTT.

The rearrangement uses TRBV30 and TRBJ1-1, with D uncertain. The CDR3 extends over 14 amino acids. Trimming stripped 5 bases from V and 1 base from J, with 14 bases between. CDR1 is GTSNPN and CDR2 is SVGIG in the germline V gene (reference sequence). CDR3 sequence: CAWFFGSGNTEAFF. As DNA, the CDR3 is TGTGCCTGGTTCTTCGGGAGCGGGAACACTGAAGCTTTCTTT.